What follows is one T cell receptor beta chain and its context. The target antigen is unknown. These data originate in a study of T cells in localized non-small cell lung cancer. Some clones are missing from TCRdb's copy, which holds only in-frame ones; the method was immunoSEQ multiplex PCR. Found here are 70,000 to 100,000 clones, more than 75% of them singletons; the top ten hold 4.1%. General study results and limits: There was higher T cell clonality in uninvolved adjacent lung than in tumor, and it was highest there. Adjacent lung exhibited a median of about 50 among the 100 most abundant tumor clones.

The receptor's source is a woman aged 40-69 years with stage II squamous cell lung carcinoma. Sequenced material: PBMCs, taken before any cancer treatment.

This CDR3 reads CSATGAVYEQYF. For the CDR3, the DNA is TGCAGCGCGACAGGGGCCGTCTACGAGCAGTACTTC. The V and J genes are TRBV29-1 and TRBJ2-7; 8 bases match TRBD1. Germline CDR1 SQVTM, CDR2 ANQGSEA. The CDR3 is 12 residues long. V was pared by 7 bases and J by 3 bases, with 5 bases of the junction left unmatched.